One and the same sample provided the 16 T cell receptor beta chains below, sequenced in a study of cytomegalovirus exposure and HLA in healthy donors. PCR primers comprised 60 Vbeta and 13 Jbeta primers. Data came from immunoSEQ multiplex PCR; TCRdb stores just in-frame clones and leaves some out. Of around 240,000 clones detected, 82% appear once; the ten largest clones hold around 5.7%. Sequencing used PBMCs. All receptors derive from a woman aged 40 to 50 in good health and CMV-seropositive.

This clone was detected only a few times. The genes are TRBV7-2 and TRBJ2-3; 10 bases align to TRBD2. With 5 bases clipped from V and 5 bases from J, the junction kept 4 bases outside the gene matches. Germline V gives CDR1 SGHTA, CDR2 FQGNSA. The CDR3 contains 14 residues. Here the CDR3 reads CASSLSGGGDTQYF. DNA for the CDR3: TGTGCCAGCAGCCTCAGCGGGGGGGGAGATACGCAGTATTTT.

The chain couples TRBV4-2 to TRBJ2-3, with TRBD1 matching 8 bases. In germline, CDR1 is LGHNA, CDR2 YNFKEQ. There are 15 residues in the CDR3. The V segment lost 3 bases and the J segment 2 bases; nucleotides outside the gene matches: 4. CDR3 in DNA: TGTGCCAGCAGCCATGGACAGGGCCCCACAGATACGCAGTATTTT. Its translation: CASSHGQGPTDTQYF.

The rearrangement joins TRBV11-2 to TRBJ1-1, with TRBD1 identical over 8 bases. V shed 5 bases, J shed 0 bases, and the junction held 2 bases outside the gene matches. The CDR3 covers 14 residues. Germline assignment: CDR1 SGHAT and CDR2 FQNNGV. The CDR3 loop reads CASSKQGVNTEAFF. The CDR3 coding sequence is TGTGCCAGCAGCAAACAGGGGGTGAACACTGAAGCTTTCTTT.

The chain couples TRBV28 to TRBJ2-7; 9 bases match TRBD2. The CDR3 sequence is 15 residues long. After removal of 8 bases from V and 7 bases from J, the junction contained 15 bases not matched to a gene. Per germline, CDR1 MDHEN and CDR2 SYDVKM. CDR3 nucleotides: TGTGCCAGCGGCACGACTAGCGGAACCTACTGGGAGCAGTACTTC. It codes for CASGTTSGTYWEQYF.

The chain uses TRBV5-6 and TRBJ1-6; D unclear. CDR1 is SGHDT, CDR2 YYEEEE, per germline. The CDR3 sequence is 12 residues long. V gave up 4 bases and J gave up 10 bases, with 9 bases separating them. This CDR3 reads CASSLGGSPLHF. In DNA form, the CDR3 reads TGTGCCAGCAGCCTGGGAGGCTCACCCCTCCACTTT.

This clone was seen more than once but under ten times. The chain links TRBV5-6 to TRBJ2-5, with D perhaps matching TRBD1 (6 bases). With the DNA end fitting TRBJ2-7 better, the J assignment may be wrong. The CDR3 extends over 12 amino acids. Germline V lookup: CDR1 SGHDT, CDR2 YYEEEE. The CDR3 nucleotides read TGTGCCAGCCAGGACAGACACTACGAGCAGTACTTC. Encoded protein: CASQDRHYEQYF.

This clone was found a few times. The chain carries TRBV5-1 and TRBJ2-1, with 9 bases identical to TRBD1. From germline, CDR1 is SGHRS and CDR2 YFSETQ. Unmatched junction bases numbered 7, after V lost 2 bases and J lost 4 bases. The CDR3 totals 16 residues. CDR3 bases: TGCGCCAGCAGCTTATTGTCGGGACAGGGATACAATGAGCAGTTCTTC. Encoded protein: CASSLLSGQGYNEQFF.

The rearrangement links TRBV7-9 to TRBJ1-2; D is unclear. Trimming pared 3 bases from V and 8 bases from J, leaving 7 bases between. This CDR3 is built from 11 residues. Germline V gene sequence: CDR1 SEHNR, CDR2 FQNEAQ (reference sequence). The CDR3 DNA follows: TGTGCCAGCAGCTTGAGTTGGGGCTACACCTTC. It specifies CASSLSWGYTF.

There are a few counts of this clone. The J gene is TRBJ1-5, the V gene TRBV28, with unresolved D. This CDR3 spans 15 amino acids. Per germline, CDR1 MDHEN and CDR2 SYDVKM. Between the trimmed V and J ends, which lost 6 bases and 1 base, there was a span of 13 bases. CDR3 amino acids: CASRARYTSNQPQHF. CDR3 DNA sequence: TGTGCCAGCAGGGCCAGGTATACGAGCAATCAGCCCCAGCATTTT.

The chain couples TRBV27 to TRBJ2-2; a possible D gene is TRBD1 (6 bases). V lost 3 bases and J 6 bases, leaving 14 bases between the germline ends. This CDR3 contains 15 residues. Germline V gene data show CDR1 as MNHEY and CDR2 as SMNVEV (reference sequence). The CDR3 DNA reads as TGTGCCAGCAGTTTGGGGGCCTCCCGTGCCGGGGAGCTGTTTTTT. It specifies CASSLGASRAGELFF.

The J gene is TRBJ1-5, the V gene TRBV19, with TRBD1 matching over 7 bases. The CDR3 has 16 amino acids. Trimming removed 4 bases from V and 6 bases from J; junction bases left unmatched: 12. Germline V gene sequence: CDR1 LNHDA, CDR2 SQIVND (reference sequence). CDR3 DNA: TGTGCCAGTAGTAGATCGACAGGGAAGGGCACTCAGCCCCAGCATTTT. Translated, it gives CASSRSTGKGTQPQHF.

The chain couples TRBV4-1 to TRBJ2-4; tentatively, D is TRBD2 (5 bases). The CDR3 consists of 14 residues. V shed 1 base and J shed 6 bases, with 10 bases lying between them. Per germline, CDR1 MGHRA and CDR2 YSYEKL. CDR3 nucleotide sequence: TGCGCCAGCAGCCAAGCACTAGAAGGAAACATTCAGTACTTC. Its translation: CASSQALEGNIQYF.

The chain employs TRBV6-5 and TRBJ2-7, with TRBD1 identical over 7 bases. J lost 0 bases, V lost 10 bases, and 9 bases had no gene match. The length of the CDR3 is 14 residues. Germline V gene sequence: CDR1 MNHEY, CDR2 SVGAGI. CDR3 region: CAIPTGVHSYEQYF. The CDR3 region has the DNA TGTGCCATCCCCACAGGGGTCCACTCCTACGAGCAGTACTTC.

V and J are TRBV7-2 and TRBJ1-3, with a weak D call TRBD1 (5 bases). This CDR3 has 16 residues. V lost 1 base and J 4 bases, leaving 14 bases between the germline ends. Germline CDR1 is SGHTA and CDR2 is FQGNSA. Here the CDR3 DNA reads TGTGCCAGCAGCTTAGGGGGGGATGGGGGAGGAAACACCATATATTTT. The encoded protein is CASSLGGDGGGNTIYF.

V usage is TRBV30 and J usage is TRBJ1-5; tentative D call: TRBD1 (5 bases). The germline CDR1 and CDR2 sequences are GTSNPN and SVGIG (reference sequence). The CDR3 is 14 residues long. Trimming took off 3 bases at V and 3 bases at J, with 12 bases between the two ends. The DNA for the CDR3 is TGTGCCTGGAGGGGGGGTACCAACAATCAGCCCCAGCATTTT. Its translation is CAWRGGTNNQPQHF.

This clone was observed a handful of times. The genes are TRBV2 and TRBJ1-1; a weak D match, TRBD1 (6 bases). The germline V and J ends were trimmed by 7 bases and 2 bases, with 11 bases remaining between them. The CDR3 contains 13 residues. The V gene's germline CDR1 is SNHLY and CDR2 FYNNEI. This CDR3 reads CASTGGRNTEAFF. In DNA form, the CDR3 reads TGTGCCAGCACCGGGGGGCGAAACACTGAAGCTTTCTTT.